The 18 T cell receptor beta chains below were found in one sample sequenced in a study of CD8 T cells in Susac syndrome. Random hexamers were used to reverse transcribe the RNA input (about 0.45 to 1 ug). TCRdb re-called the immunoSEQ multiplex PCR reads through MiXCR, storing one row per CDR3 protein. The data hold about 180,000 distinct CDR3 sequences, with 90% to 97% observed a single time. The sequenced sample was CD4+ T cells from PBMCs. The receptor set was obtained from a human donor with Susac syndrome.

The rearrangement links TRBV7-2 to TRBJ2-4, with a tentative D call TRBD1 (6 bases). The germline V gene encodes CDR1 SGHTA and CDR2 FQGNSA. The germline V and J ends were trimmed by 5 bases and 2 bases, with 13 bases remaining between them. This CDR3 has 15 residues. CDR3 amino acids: CASSQQGSPKNIQYF. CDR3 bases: TGTGCCAGCAGCCAACAGGGCTCTCCCAAAAACATTCAGTACTTC.

The CDR3 DNA follows: TGTGCCAGCAGCACTAATCCGGGACAGGGAAAGAAGTACTTC. Amino acids: CASSTNPGQGKKYF. The V and J genes are TRBV21-1 and TRBJ2-5; the table's D call, TRBD1, has no DNA check behind it. TRBV21-1 is termed a pseudogene. The CDR3 spans 14 residues.

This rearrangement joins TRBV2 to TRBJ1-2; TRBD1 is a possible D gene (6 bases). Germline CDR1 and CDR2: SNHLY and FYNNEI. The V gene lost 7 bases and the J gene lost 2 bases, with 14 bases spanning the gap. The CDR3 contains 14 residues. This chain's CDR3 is CASNPGHSNYGYTF. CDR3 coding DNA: TGTGCCAGCAACCCGGGACACTCAAACTATGGCTACACCTTC.

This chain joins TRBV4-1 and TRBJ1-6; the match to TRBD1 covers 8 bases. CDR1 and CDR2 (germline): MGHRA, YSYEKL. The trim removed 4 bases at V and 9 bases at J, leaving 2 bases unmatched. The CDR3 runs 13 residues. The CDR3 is CASSLDRGSPLHF. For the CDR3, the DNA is TGCGCCAGCAGCCTAGACAGGGGTTCACCCCTCCACTTT.

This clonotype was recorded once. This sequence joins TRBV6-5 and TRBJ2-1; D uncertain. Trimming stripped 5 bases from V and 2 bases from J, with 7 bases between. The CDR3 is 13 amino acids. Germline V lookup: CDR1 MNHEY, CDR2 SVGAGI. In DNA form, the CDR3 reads TGTGCCAGCAGTCGCGACGCCTACAATGAGCAGTTCTTC. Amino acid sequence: CASSRDAYNEQFF.

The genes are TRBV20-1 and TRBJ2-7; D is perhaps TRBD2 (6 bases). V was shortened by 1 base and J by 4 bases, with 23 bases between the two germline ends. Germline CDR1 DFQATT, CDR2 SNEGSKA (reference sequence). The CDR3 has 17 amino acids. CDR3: CSARGRYSGSRGYEQYF. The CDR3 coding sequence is TGCAGTGCTAGAGGGAGATACAGCGGGTCAAGAGGGTACGAGCAGTACTTC.

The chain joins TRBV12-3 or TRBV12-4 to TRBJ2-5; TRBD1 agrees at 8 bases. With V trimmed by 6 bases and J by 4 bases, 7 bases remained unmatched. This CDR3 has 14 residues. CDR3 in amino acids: CASSRQGNRETQYF. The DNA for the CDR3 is TGTGCCAGCAGCCGACAGGGGAATAGAGAGACCCAGTACTTC.

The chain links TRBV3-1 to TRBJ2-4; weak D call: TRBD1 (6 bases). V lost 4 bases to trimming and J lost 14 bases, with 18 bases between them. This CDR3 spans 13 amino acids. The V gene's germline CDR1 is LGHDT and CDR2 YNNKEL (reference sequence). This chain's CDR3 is CASSPVNSGHKYF. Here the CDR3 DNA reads TGTGCCAGCAGCCCCGTAAATTCGGGACACAAGTACTTC.

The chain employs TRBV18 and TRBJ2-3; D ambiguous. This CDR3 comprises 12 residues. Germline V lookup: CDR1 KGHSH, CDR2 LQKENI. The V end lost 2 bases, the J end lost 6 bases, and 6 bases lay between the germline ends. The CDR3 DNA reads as TGTGCCAGCTCACCAATGGTGGATACGCAGTATTTT. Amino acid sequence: CASSPMVDTQYF.

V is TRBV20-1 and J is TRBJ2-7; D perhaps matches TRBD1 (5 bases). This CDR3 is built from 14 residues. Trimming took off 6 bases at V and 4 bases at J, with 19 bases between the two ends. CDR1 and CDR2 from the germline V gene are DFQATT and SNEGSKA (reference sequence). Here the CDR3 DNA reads TGCAGTGCAAGCTCAGGGTTTACCGGGTACGAGCAGTACTTC. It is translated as CSASSGFTGYEQYF.

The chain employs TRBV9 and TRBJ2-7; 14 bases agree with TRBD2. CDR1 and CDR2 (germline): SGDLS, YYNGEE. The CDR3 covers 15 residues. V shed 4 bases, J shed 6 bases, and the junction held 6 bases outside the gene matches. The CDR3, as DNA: TGTGCCAGCAGCTTTCTCGGACTAGCGGGAGGCGAGCAGTACTTC. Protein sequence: CASSFLGLAGGEQYF.

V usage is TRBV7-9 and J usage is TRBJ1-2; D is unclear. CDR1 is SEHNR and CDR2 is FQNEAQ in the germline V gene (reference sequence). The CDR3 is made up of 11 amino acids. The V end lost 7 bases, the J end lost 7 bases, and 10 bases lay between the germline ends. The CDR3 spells CASTSEGGYTF. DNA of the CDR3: TGTGCCAGCACTAGTGAGGGTGGCTACACCTTC.

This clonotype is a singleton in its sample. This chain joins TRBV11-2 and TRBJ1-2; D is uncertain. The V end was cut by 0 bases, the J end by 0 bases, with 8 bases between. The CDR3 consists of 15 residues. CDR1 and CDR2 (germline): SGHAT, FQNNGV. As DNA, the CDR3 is TGTGCCAGCAGCTTAGAATGGTCGGCTAACTATGGCTACACCTTC. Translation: CASSLEWSANYGYTF.

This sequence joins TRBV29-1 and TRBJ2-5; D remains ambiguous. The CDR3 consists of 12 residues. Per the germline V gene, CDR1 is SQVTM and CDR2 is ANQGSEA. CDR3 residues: CSADILQETQYF. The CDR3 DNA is TGCAGTGCTGACATTCTTCAAGAGACCCAGTACTTC.

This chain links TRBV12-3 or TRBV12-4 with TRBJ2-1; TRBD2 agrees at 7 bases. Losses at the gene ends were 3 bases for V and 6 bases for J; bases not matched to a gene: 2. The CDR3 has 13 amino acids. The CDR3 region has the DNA TGTGCCAGCAGTTTGCGCGGGGGCAATGAGCAGTTCTTC. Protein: CASSLRGGNEQFF.

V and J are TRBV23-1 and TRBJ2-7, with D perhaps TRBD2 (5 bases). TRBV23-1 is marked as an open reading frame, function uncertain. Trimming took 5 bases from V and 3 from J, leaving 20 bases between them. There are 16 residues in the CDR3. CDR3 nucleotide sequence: TGCGCCAGCAGTTCCAAGCGGACGGAGCTGTTCTACGAGCAGTACGTC. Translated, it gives CASSSKRTELFYEQYV.

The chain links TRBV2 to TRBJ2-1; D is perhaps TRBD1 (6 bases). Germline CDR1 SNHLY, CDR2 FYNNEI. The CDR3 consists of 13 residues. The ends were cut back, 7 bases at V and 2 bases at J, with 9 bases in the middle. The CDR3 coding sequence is TGTGCCAGCACCCGGGACACCTACAATGAGCAGTTCTTC. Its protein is CASTRDTYNEQFF.

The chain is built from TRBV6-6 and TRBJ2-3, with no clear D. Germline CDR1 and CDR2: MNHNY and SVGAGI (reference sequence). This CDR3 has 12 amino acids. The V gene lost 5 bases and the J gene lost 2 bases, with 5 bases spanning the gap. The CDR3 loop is CASSTHTDTQYF. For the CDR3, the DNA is TGTGCCAGCAGTACTCACACAGATACGCAGTATTTT.